The clone carrying this T cell receptor beta chain appeared a few times. The data were taken from a study of CD8+CD57+ T cells in acquired aplastic anemia. Study context: The DNA of sorted CD4+ and CD8+ cells averaged approximately 3.4 ug.

It was patients with CD8+CD57+ cell expansion by flow cytometry who were chosen for sequencing. Severe acquired aplastic anemia was present in every patient. Patients had undergone no therapy by the time their blood was sampled. CDR1 and CDR2 (germline): SGHVS, FNYEAQ. Trimming at V came to 0 bases and at J to 7 bases, leaving 9 bases not matched to a gene. The CDR3 extends over 15 amino acids. Genomic DNA was employed as the template in profiling TCR beta VDJ and CDR3. TCRdb itself ran the reads through MiXCR, one entry per CDR3 protein. Of under 350,000 distinct CDR3 sequences in the sample, approximately 58% are singletons; the top ten hold 1.3%.

The sequenced material came from sorted CD4+, CD8+, or CD8+CD57+ T cells (not recorded which) from PBMCs. This clonotype originated in a human donor with aplastic anemia. The chain is built from TRBV7-6 and TRBJ2-7, with 7 bases matching TRBD2. The CDR3 bases are TGTGCCAGCAGCTTAGCGAGGGGACTACGACGGGAGCAGTACTTC. This encodes CASSLARGLRREQYF.